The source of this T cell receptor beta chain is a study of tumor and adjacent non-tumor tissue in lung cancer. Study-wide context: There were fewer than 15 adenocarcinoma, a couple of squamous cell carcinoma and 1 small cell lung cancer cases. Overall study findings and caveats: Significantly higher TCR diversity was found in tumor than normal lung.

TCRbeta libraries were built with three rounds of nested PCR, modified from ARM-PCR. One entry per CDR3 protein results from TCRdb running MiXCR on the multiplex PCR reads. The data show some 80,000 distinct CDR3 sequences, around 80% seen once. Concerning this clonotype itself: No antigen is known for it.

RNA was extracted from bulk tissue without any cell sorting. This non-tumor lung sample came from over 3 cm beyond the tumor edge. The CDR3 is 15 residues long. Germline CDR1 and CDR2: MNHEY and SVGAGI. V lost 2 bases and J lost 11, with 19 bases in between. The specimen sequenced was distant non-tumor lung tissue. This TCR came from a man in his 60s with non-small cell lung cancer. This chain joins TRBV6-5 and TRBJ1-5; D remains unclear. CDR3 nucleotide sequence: TGTGCCAGCAGTTACCTACATGGAAGCAATCAATCCCAGCATTTT. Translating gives CASSYLHGSNQSQHF.